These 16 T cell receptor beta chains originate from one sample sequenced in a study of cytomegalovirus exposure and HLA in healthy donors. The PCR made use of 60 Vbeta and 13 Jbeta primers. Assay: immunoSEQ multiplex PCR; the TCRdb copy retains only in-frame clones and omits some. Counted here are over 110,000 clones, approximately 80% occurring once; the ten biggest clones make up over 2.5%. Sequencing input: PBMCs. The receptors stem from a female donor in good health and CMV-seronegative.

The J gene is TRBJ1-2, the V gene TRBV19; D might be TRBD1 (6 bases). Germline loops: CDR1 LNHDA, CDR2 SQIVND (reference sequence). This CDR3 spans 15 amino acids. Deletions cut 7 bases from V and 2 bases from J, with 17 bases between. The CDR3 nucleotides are TGTGCCAGTACGTCAGACCTACAGGGAAACTATGGCTACACCTTC. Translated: CASTSDLQGNYGYTF.

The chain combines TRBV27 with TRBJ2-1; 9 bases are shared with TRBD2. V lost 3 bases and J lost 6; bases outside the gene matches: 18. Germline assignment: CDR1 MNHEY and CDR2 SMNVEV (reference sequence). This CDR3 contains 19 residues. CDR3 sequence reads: CASSFSMRSGSGSFNEQFF. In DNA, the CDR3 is TGTGCCAGCAGTTTCTCGATGAGGTCGGGTAGCGGGAGTTTCAATGAGCAGTTCTTC.

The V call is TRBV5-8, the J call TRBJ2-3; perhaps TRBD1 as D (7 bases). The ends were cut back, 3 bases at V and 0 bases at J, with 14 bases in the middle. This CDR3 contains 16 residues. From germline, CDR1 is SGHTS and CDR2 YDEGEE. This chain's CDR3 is CASSWGDSWSTDTQYF. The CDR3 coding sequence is TGTGCCAGCAGCTGGGGGGACAGCTGGAGCACAGATACGCAGTATTTT. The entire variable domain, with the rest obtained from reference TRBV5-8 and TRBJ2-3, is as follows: EAGVTQSPTHLIKTRGQQATLRCSPISGHTSVYWYQQALGLGLQFLLWYDEGEERNRGNFPPRFSGRQFPNYSSELNVNALELEDSALYLCASSWGDSWSTDTQYFGPGTRLTVL.

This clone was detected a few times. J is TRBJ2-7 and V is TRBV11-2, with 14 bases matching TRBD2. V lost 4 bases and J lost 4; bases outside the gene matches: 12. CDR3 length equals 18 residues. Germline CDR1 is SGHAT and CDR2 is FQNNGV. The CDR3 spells CASSSRTSGRYRNYEQYF. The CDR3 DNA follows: TGTGCCAGCAGCTCTCGGACTAGCGGGAGGTATCGCAATTACGAGCAGTACTTC.

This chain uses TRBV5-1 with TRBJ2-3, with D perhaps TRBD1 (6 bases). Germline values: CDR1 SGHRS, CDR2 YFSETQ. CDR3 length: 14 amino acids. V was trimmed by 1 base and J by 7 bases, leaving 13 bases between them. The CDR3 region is CASSLMTGLYTQYF. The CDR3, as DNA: TGCGCCAGCAGCTTGATGACAGGTCTATATACGCAGTATTTT.

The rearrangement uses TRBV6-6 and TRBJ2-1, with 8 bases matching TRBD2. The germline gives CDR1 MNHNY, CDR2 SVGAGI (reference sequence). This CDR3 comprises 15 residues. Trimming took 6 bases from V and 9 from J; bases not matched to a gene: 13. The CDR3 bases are TGTGCCAGCAGCCACGGGGCGGGAGGTACCGGTGAGCAGTTCTTC. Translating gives CASSHGAGGTGEQFF.

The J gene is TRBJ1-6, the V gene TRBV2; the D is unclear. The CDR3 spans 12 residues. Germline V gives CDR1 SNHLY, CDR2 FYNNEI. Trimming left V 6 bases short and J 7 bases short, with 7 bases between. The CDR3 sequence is CASRAANSPLHF. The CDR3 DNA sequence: TGTGCCAGCAGGGCGGCAAATTCACCCCTCCACTTT.

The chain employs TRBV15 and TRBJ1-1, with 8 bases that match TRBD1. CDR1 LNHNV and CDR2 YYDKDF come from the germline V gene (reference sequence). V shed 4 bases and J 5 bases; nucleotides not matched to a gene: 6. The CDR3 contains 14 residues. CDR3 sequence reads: CATSTGRGPTEAFF. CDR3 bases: TGTGCCACCAGCACCGGCAGGGGGCCTACTGAAGCTTTCTTT.

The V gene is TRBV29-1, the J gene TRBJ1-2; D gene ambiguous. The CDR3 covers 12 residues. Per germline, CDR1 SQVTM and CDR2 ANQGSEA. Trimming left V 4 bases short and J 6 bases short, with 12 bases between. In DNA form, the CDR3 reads TGCAGCGTTGGGACTGGGAAGGATGGCTACACCTTC. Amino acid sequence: CSVGTGKDGYTF. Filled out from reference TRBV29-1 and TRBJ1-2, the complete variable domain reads SAVISQKPSRDICQRGTSLTIQCQVDSQVTMMFWYRQQPGQSLTLIATANQGSEATYESGFVIDKFPISRPNLTFSTLTVSNMSPEDSSIYLCSVGTGKDGYTFGSGTRLTVV.

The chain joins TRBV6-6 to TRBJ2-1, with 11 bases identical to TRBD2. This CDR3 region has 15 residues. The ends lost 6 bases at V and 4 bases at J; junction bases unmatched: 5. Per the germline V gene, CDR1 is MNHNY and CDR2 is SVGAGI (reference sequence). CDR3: CASSELAGVYNEQFF. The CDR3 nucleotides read TGTGCCAGCAGCGAACTAGCGGGAGTTTACAATGAGCAGTTCTTC.

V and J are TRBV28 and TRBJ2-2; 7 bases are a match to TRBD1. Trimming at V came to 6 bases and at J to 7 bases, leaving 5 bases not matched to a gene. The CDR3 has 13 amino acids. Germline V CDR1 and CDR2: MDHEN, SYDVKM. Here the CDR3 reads CASSQGGSGELFF. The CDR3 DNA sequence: TGTGCCAGCAGCCAAGGGGGCAGCGGGGAGCTGTTTTTT.

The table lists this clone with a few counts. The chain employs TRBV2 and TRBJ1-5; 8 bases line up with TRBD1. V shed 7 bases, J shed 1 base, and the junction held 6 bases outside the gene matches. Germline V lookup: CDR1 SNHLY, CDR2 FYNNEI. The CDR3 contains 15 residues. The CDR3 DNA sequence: TGTGCCAGCATTCAGGACAGGGCGAGCAATCAGCCCCAGCATTTT. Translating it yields CASIQDRASNQPQHF.

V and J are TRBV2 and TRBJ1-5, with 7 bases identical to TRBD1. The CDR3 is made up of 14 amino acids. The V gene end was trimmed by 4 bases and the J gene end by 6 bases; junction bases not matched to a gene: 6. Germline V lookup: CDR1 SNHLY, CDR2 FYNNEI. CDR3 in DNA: TGTGCCAGCAGTGCTGAGGGGGCCTTTCAGCCCCAGCATTTT. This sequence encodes CASSAEGAFQPQHF.

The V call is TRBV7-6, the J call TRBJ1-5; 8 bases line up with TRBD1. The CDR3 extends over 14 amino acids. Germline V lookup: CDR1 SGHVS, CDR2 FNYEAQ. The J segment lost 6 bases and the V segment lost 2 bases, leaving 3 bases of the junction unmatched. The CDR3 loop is CASSLQGAGQPQHF. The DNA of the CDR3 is TGTGCCAGCAGCTTACAGGGGGCAGGTCAGCCCCAGCATTTT.

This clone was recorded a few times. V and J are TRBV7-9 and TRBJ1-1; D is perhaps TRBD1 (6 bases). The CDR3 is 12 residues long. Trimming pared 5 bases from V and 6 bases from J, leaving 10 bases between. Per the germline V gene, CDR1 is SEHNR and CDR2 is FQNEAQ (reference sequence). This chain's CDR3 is CASSTWTAEAFF. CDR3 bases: TGTGCCAGCAGCACATGGACAGCTGAAGCTTTCTTT.

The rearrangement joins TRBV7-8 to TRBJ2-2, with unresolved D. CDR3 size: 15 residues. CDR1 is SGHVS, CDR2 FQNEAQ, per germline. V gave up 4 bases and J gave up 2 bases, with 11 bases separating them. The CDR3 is CASSSTLFNTGELFF. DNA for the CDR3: TGTGCCAGCAGCTCGACATTATTTAACACCGGGGAGCTGTTTTTT.